This TCR beta chain derives from a study of regulatory T cells in long-lasting Graves disease. This clonotype was recorded at least ten times. The sample's time point: persistent/refractory GD, antithyroid drugs over 5 years with positive TRAb. The authors made the TCR library using RNA they extracted from PBMCs. Looked up from germline, CDR1 is MDHEN and CDR2 is SYDVKM. The CDR3 sequence is 13 residues long. Trimming removed 5 bases at V and 0 bases at J, with 8 bases between. Relying on iRepertoire HTBI primers and Arm-PCR of CDR3 regions, the team built TCR beta libraries. TCRdb reprocessed the multiplex PCR reads via MiXCR and lists one record per CDR3 protein. This sample has around 400,000 distinct CDR3 sequences; 23% occur once, and the top ten carry about 26%.

This clonotype was sampled from a female donor with Graves disease. The input for sequencing was peripheral blood mononuclear cells (PBMCs), taken when the disease was refractory, from a patient treated with antithyroid drugs. The gene calls are TRBV28 and TRBJ2-7; D remains unclear. In DNA, the CDR3 is TGTGCCAGCAGTCCACCCCCCTCCTACGAGCAGTACTTC. As protein: CASSPPPSYEQYF. Using reference TRBV28 and TRBJ2-7 for the parts outside the CDR3, the full variable domain is DVKVTQSSRYLVKRTGEKVFLECVQDMDHENMFWYRQDPGLGLRLIYFSYDVKMKEKGDIPEGYSVSREKKERFSLILESASTNQTSMYLCASSPPPSYEQYFGPGTRLTVT.